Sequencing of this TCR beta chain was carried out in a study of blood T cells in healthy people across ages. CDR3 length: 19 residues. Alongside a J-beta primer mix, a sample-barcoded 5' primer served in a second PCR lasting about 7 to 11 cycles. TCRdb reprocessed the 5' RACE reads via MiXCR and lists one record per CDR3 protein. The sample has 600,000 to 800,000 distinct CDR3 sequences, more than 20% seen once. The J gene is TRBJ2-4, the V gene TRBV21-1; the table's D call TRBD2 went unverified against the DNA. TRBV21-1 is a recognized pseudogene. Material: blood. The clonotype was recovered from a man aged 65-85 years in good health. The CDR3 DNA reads TGTGCCAGCAGCAACGAACTAGCGGGAGAGGTGAGAGTCAAAAACATTCAGTACTTC. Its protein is CASSNELAGEVRVKNIQYF.